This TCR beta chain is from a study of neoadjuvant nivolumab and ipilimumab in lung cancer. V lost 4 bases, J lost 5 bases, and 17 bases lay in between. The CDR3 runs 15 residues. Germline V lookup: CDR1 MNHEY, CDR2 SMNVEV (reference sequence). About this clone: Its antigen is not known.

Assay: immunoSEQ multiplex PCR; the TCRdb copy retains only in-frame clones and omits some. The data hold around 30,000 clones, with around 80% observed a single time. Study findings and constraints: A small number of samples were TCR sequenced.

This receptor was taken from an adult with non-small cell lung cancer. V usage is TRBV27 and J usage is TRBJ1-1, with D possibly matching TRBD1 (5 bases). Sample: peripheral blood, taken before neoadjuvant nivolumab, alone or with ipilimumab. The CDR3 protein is CASSSVGDGRTEAFF. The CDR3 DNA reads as TGTGCCAGCAGTTCCGTGGGGGATGGGAGAACTGAAGCTTTCTTT.